Each of the 25 T cell receptor beta chains below was sequenced from the same sample in a study of T-cell reconstitution after alpha-beta-depleted transplantation in children. Unique molecular identifiers were used to barcode this TCRbeta library. TCRdb ran MiXCR on the PCR reads and lists one entry per CDR3 protein. Of some 600,000 distinct CDR3 sequences listed, about an eighth are singletons. The sample consisted of PBMCs, mostly from graft donor cells, taken 360 days after TCRalphabeta/CD19-depleted stem cell transplant. The receptors were gathered from a male patient under 18 who had a stem cell transplant for acute myeloid leukemia, so the T cells may come from the graft donor.

The chain employs TRBV5-4 and TRBJ2-1, with D possibly TRBD1 on 5 matching bases. The CDR3 sequence is 17 residues long. The ends were cut back, 4 bases at V and 2 bases at J, with 19 bases in the middle. Germline V gene data show CDR1 as SGHNT and CDR2 as YYREEE (reference sequence). CDR3 DNA: TGTGCCAGCAGCATGCAATTCTTTGGGGCCACCTACAATGAGCAGTTCTTC. Protein product: CASSMQFFGATYNEQFF.

This clonotype has just a few counts. The CDR3 DNA sequence: TGCAGCGTAGCGGGAGGACCCTACAATGAGCAGTTCTTC. Protein: CSVAGGPYNEQFF. The chain couples TRBV29-1 to TRBJ2-1; 9 nucleotides match TRBD2. V was pared by 6 bases and J by 2 bases, with 2 bases of the junction left unmatched. The CDR3 consists of 13 residues. CDR1 SQVTM and CDR2 ANQGSEA come from the germline V gene.

The CDR3 DNA is TGCAGTGCTCCCGACCCAGCGGGAGAGTTATACGAGCAGTACTTC. The encoded protein is CSAPDPAGELYEQYF. The chain carries TRBV20-1 and TRBJ2-7; 8 bases line up with TRBD2. Germline-derived CDR1 and CDR2 are DFQATT and SNEGSKA (reference sequence). The CDR3 consists of 15 residues. Unmatched junction bases numbered 13, after V lost 5 bases and J lost 4 bases.

The chain has TRBV7-2 and TRBJ2-5; 9 bases agree with TRBD2. The CDR3 has 16 residues. Germline CDR1 and CDR2: SGHTA and FQGNSA. V lost 7 bases and J lost 0; bases outside the gene matches: 9. DNA of the CDR3: TGTGCCAGCACTCAGGGACTAGCTTATTACCAAGAGACCCAGTACTTC. As protein: CASTQGLAYYQETQYF.

This clonotype was seen only a few times. The chain employs TRBV28 and TRBJ2-3; 16 nucleotides align to TRBD2. Germline V lookup: CDR1 MDHEN, CDR2 SYDVKM. J gave up 13 bases and V 5 bases, and 9 bases lay outside the gene matches. This CDR3 spans 15 amino acids. In nucleotides, the CDR3 is TGTGCCAGCAGTGAACCGGGACTAGCGGGAGGGCCGGAGTATTTT. As protein: CASSEPGLAGGPEYF.

This clonotype was found many times. The genes are TRBV6-5 and TRBJ1-1; 8 bases are shared with TRBD1. Germline CDR1 reads MNHEY; CDR2 reads SVGAGI. The J segment lost 8 bases and the V segment lost 6 bases, leaving 2 bases of the junction unmatched. The CDR3 spans 11 residues. CDR3 coding DNA: TGTGCCAGCAGAAACAGGGGGGAAGCTTTCTTT. Translating it yields CASRNRGEAFF.

The rearrangement joins TRBV12-3 or TRBV12-4 to TRBJ2-3; 7 bases map to TRBD2. The CDR3 runs 14 residues. V was pared by 6 bases and J by 6 bases, with 9 bases of the junction left unmatched. CDR3 DNA: TGTGCCAGCAGCTACCGGGACTACCTGGATACGCAGTATTTT. The encoded protein is CASSYRDYLDTQYF.

In its sample, this clonotype was seen many times. This chain uses TRBV12-3 or TRBV12-4 with TRBJ2-7, with a weak D call TRBD2 (6 bases). V lost 6 bases to trimming and J lost 0 bases, with 18 bases between them. The CDR3 loop spans 16 amino acids. The DNA of the CDR3 is TGTGCCAGCAGCACCACCCTAGCGACGTTCTCCTACGAGCAGTACTTC. Protein product: CASSTTLATFSYEQYF.

V is TRBV18 and J is TRBJ2-1; 8 bases agree with TRBD2. The CDR3 sequence is 15 residues long. Germline assignment: CDR1 KGHSH and CDR2 LQKENI. With V trimmed by 2 bases and J by 9 bases, 9 bases remained unmatched. CDR3 DNA: TGTGCCAGCTCACCATTGAGCGGGAGAGCAAGTGAGCAGTTCTTC. This codes for CASSPLSGRASEQFF.

This sequence joins TRBV27 and TRBJ2-7; D ambiguous. The V gene's germline CDR1 is MNHEY and CDR2 SMNVEV (reference sequence). The CDR3 totals 15 residues. Trimming left V 4 bases short and J 3 bases short, with 16 bases between. CDR3 protein: CASSSFKLEIYEQYF. Written as DNA, the CDR3 is TGTGCCAGCAGTTCATTTAAGTTGGAGATCTACGAGCAGTACTTC.

This clonotype came up a few times. The CDR3 protein is CASSPPRSYEQYF. CDR3 in DNA: TGTGCCAGCAGCCCTCCCCGATCCTACGAGCAGTACTTC. The gene calls are TRBV7-9 and TRBJ2-7; no firm D call. The ends were cut back, 5 bases at V and 1 base at J, with 9 bases in the middle. The germline CDR1 and CDR2 sequences are SEHNR and FQNEAQ (reference sequence). The CDR3 totals 13 residues.

This chain uses TRBV9 with TRBJ2-1; 11 bases fit TRBD2. The CDR3 covers 17 residues. V shed 0 bases and J 9 bases; nucleotides not matched to a gene: 11. Looked up from germline, CDR1 is SGDLS and CDR2 is YYNGEE. CDR3 sequence reads: CASSVGPTSGSAREQFF. In DNA form, the CDR3 reads TGTGCCAGCAGCGTAGGCCCTACTAGCGGGAGTGCGCGTGAGCAGTTCTTC.

This clonotype was detected ten times or more. The chain recombines TRBV5-1 with TRBJ2-7, with TRBD2 as a possible D gene (6 bases). Germline CDR1 and CDR2: SGHRS and YFSETQ. The CDR3 is made up of 13 amino acids. V lost 1 base, J lost 4 bases, and 9 bases lay in between. The CDR3 sequence is CASSLSGEYEQYF. CDR3 sequence (DNA): TGCGCCAGCAGCTTGTCGGGGGAATACGAGCAGTACTTC.

This chain links TRBV18 with TRBJ1-1, with 8 bases aligning to TRBD1. The germline V gene encodes CDR1 KGHSH and CDR2 LQKENI. Unmatched junction bases numbered 18, after V lost 5 bases and J lost 1 base. The CDR3 contains 19 residues. CDR3 nucleotide sequence: TGTGCCAGCTCATTACCGGGAGGTGCAGGGGGCAATGGGAACACTGAAGCTTTCTTT. Residues: CASSLPGGAGGNGNTEAFF.

The genes are TRBV20-1 and TRBJ2-7, with 10 bases lining up with TRBD2. The CDR3 is 16 residues long. The ends lost 0 bases at V and 3 bases at J; junction bases unmatched: 8. CDR1 is DFQATT and CDR2 is SNEGSKA in the germline V gene (reference sequence). The CDR3 DNA is TGCAGTGCTAGAGATCGGCTAGCGGGAGTTCTCTACGAGCAGTACTTC. Its translation: CSARDRLAGVLYEQYF.

This clonotype occurred a few times. The genes are TRBV7-2 and TRBJ2-7; D unclear. CDR1 is SGHTA, CDR2 FQGNSA, per germline. The ends were cut back, 0 bases at V and 4 bases at J, with 13 bases in the middle. The CDR3 consists of 15 residues. In DNA form, the CDR3 reads TGTGCCAGCAGCTTAGCGAATCCTATTCGGTACGAGCAGTACTTC. This translates into CASSLANPIRYEQYF.

The sample holds a few counts of this clonotype. V and J are TRBV7-9 and TRBJ2-3; 7 nucleotides match TRBD2. The CDR3 has 15 amino acids. Germline V gives CDR1 SEHNR, CDR2 FQNEAQ (reference sequence). After removal of 8 bases from V and 0 bases from J, the junction contained 8 bases not matched to a gene. CDR3 in DNA: TGTGCCAGCCTCTCAGCGGGGACTAGCACAGATACGCAGTATTTT. This codes for CASLSAGTSTDTQYF.

This rearrangement joins TRBV7-3 to TRBJ2-3; 8 bases agree with TRBD1. The CDR3 is 15 amino acids. Per germline, CDR1 SGHTA and CDR2 FQGTGA. V was clipped by 1 base and J by 2 bases; unmatched bases: 2. Written as DNA, the CDR3 is TGTGCCAGCAGCTTAAGGACAGGGATCACAGATACGCAGTATTTT. This codes for CASSLRTGITDTQYF.

This clonotype appeared a few times. The gene calls are TRBV6-2 or TRBV6-3 and TRBJ2-7; D unresolved. The V gene's germline CDR1 is MNHEY and CDR2 SVGEGT. The CDR3 loop spans 14 amino acids. V was trimmed by 0 bases and J by 3 bases, leaving 9 bases between them. CDR3 region: CASSYSILVYEQYF. CDR3 sequence (DNA): TGTGCCAGCAGTTACTCGATTTTGGTCTACGAGCAGTACTTC.

This clonotype was picked up a small number of times. V gene TRBV4-2 combines with J gene TRBJ2-1; TRBD1 matches 8 bases. V lost 4 bases to trimming and J lost 3 bases; unmatched junction nucleotides: 5. This CDR3 has 15 amino acids. Germline V lookup: CDR1 LGHNA, CDR2 YNFKEQ. CDR3 DNA sequence: TGTGCCAGCAGCCTTCGGACAGGGAACTACAATGAGCAGTTCTTC. This gives the protein CASSLRTGNYNEQFF.

As for this clonotype: This may be a read error: a much more frequent sequence differs by one nucleotide. The rearrangement joins TRBV28 to TRBJ2-1; 14 nucleotides agree with TRBD2. The CDR3 has 15 residues. Germline V lookup: CDR1 MDHEN, CDR2 SYDVKM. J was trimmed by 7 bases and V by 6 bases; bases with no gene match: 5. CDR3 loop: CASSPTSGRVNEQFF. The CDR3 bases are TGTGCCAGCAGCCCGACTAGCGGGAGGGTAAATGAGCAGTTCTTC.

In its sample, this clonotype was seen many times. The junction shows a germline mismatch at one end, possibly a read error. The V gene is TRBV7-2, the J gene TRBJ2-3; D gene ambiguous. The length of the CDR3 is 12 residues. The germline V gene encodes CDR1 SGHTA and CDR2 FQGNSA. CDR3 amino acids: CASSLVVDTQYF. DNA for the CDR3: TGTGCCAGCAGTTTAGTGGTGGATACGCAGTATTTT. Full variable domain (outside the CDR3, taken from reference TRBV7-2 and TRBJ2-3): GAGVSQSPSNKVTEKGKDVELRCDPISGHTALYWYRQSLGQGLEFLIYFQGNSAPDKSGLPSDRFSAERTGGSVSTLTIQRTQQEDSAVYLCASSLVVDTQYFGPGTRLTVL.

The chain couples TRBV28 to TRBJ1-6; 9 bases line up with TRBD1. V lost 3 bases, J lost 8 bases, and 5 bases stayed unmatched. This CDR3 contains 15 residues. Per the germline V gene, CDR1 is MDHEN and CDR2 is SYDVKM. The DNA of the CDR3 is TGTGCCAGCAGTTTCCGGGACAGGGAGTATTCACCCCTCCACTTT. This sequence encodes CASSFRDREYSPLHF.

This clonotype turned up a few times. This chain uses TRBV24-1 with TRBJ2-7; weak D call: TRBD1 (5 bases). This CDR3 has 19 amino acids. Germline CDR1 KGHDR, CDR2 SFDVKD. Trimming pared 0 bases from V and 0 bases from J, leaving 20 bases between. CDR3 sequence (DNA): TGTGCCACCAGTGATTTGAGGGATTTACAGGTTCCGAGCTCCTACGAGCAGTACTTC. As protein: CATSDLRDLQVPSSYEQYF.

This clonotype was seen ten or more times. The V call is TRBV5-1, the J call TRBJ2-7; 7 nucleotides agree with TRBD2. The germline V gene has CDR1 SGHRS and CDR2 YFSETQ. The CDR3 totals 15 residues. V trimming: 2 bases; J trimming: 2 bases; junction bases outside the gene matches: 7. This CDR3 reads CASSFPPSGTYEQYF. The CDR3 DNA is TGCGCCAGCAGCTTTCCCCCTAGCGGAACCTACGAGCAGTACTTC.